This T cell receptor beta chain appears in the sequencing data of a study of blood T cell repertoires in COVID-19. CDR1 and CDR2 (germline): SGHTA, FQGTGA. V dropped 3 bases and J dropped 8 bases, with 18 bases sitting between them. The CDR3 is made up of 15 amino acids. Data came from immunoSEQ multiplex PCR; TCRdb stores just in-frame clones and leaves some out. This sample has 250,000 to 300,000 clones, with roughly 90% found just once. The specimen was peripheral blood. This receptor was taken from a woman in her thirties with COVID-19, enrolled during active disease. This chain links TRBV7-3 with TRBJ2-3, with D tentatively TRBD2 (5 bases). The CDR3 reads CASSFGAESGGTQYF. The CDR3 coding sequence is TGTGCCAGCAGCTTCGGAGCGGAGAGTGGTGGTACGCAGTATTTT.